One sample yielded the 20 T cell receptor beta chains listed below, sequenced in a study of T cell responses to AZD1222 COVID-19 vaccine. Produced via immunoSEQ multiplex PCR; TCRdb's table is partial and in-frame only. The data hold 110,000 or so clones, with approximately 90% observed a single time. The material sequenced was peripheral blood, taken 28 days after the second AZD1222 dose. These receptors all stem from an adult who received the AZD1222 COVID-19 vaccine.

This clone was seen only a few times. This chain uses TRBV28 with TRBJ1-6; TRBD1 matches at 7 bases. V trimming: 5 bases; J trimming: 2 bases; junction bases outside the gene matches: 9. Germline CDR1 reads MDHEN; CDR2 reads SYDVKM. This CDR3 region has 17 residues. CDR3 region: CASSPRQGPTYNSPLHF. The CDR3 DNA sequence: TGTGCCAGCAGTCCTCGACAGGGACCGACCTATAATTCACCCCTCCACTTT. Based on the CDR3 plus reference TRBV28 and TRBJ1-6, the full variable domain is DVKVTQSSRYLVKRTGEKVFLECVQDMDHENMFWYRQDPGLGLRLIYFSYDVKMKEKGDIPEGYSVSREKKERFSLILESASTNQTSMYLCASSPRQGPTYNSPLHFGNGTRLTVT.

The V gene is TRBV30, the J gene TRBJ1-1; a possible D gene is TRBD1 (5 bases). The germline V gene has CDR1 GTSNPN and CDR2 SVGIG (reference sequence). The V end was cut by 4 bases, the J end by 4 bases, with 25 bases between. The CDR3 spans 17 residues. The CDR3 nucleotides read TGTGCCTGGAAAGCAAGGGGACGGCCCAGGGTTAGCACTGAAGCTTTCTTT. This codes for CAWKARGRPRVSTEAFF.

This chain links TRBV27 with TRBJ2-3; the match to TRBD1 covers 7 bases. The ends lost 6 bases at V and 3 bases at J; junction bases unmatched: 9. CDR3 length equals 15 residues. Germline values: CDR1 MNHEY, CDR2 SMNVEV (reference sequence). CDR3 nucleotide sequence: TGTGCCAGCAGCATTACAGGGGTCAGGACAGATACGCAGTATTTT. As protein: CASSITGVRTDTQYF.

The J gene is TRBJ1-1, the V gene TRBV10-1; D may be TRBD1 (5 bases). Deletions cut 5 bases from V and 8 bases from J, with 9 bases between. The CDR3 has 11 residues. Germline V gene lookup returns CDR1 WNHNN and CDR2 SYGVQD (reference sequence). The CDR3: CASSNSGEAFF. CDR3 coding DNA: TGCGCCAGCAGTAACTCAGGGGAAGCTTTCTTT.

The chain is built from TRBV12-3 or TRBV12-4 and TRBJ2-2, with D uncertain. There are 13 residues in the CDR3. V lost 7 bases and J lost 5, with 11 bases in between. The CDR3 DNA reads TGTGCCAGCACATCAATACGGACCGGGGAGCTGTTTTTT. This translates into CASTSIRTGELFF.

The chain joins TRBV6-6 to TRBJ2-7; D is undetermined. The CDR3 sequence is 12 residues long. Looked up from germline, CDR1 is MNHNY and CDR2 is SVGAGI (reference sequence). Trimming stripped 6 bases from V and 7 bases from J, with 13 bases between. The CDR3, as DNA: TGTGCCAGCAGCAACAGTTTTCAAGAGCAGTACTTC. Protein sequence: CASSNSFQEQYF.

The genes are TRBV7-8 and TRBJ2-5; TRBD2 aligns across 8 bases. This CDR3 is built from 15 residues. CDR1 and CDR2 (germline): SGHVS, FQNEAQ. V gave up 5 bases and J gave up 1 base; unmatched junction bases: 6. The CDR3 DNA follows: TGTGCCAGCAGCCCAGCAGCGGGGGTCCAAGAGACCCAGTACTTC. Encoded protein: CASSPAAGVQETQYF.

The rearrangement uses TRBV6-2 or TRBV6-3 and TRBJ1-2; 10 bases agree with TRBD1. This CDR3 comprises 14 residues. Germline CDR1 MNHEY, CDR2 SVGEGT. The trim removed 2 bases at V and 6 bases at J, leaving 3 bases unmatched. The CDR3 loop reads CASSYDRGLDGYTF. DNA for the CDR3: TGTGCCAGCAGTTACGACAGGGGGCTGGATGGCTACACCTTC.

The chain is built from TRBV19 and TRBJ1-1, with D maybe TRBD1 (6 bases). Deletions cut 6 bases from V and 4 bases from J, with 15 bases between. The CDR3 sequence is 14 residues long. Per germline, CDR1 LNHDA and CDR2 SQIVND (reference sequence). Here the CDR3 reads CASRETGVSTEAFF. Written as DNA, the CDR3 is TGTGCCAGTAGAGAGACAGGAGTAAGCACTGAAGCTTTCTTT.

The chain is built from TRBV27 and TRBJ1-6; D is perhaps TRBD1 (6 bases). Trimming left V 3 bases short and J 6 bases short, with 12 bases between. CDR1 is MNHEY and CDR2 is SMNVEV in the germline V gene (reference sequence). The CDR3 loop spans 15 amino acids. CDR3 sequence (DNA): TGTGCCAGCAGTTTCATGGACAGACTTAATTCACCCCTCCACTTT. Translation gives CASSFMDRLNSPLHF.

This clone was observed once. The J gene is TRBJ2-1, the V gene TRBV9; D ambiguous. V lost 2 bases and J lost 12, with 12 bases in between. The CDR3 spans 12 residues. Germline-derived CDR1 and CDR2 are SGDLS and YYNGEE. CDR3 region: CASSVGNEAQFF. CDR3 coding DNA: TGTGCCAGCAGCGTTGGGAACGAGGCGCAGTTCTTC.

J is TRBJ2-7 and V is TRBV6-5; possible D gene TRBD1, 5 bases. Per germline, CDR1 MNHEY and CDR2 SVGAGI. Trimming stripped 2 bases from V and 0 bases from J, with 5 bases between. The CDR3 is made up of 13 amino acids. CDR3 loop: CASSYGASYEQYF. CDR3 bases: TGTGCCAGCAGTTACGGGGCCTCCTACGAGCAGTACTTC.

Here the CDR3 reads CASSLQTGGNTEAFF. For the CDR3, the DNA is TGTGCCAGCAGTTTACAGACAGGGGGGAACACTGAAGCTTTCTTT. The chain has TRBV27 and TRBJ1-1, with 9 bases that match TRBD1. The V and J ends lost 2 bases and 1 base, in that order; junction bases with no gene match: 2. Germline-derived CDR1 and CDR2 are MNHEY and SMNVEV (reference sequence). CDR3 length: 15 residues.

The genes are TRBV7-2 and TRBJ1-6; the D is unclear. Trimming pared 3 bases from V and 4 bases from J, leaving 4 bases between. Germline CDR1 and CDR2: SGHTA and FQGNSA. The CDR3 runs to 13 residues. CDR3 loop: CASSLGYNSPLHF. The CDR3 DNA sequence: TGTGCCAGCAGCTTGGGATATAATTCACCCCTCCACTTT.

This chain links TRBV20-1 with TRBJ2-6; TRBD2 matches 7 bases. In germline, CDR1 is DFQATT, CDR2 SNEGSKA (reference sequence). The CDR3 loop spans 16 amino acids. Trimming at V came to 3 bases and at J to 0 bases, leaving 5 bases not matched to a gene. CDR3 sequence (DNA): TGCAGTGCTAGTGGGAGGGAAGGCTCTGGGGCCAACGTCCTGACTTTC. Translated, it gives CSASGREGSGANVLTF.

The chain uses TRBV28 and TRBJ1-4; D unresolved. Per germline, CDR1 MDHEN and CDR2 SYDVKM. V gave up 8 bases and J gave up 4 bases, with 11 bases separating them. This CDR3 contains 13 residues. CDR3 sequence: CASRHGFNEKLFF. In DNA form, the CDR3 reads TGTGCCAGCCGCCACGGCTTTAATGAAAAACTGTTTTTT.

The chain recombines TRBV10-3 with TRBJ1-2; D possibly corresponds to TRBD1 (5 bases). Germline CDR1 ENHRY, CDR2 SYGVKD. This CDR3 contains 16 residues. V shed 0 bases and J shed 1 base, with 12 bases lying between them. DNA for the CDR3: TGTGCCATCAGTGAGTCGATGGGGAGGGGTAACTATGGCTACACCTTC. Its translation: CAISESMGRGNYGYTF.

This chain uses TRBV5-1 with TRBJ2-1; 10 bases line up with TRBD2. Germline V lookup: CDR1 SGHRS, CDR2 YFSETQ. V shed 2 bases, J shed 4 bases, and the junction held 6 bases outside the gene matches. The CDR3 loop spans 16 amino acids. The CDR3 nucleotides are TGCGCCAGCAGCTTACTTCTAGCGGGGGTTTACAATGAGCAGTTCTTC. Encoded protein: CASSLLLAGVYNEQFF.

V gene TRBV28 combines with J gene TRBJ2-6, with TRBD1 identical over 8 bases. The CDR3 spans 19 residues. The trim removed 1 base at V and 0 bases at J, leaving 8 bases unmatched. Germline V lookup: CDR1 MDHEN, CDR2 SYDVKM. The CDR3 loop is CASSLLVGTGPSGANVLTF. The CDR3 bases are TGTGCCAGCAGTTTATTAGTTGGGACAGGCCCCTCTGGGGCCAACGTCCTGACTTTC.

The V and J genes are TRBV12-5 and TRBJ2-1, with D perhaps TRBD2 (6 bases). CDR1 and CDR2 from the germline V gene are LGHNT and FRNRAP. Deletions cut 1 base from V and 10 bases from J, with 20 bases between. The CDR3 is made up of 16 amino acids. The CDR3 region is CASGLAGLLPNWEQFF. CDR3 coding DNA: TGTGCTAGTGGTTTGGCGGGACTCCTGCCGAATTGGGAGCAGTTCTTC.